Listed below are T cell receptor beta chains from one sample, sequenced in a study of high-grade serous ovarian cancer treatment subgroups. The repertoire was sequenced with immunoSEQ multiplex PCR; TCRdb's copy has only in-frame clones and lacks some. The sample includes 7,500 or so clones, approximately 84% of them seen just once. What was sequenced was tumor tissue. Receptor source: a human donor with high-grade serous ovarian cancer. The CDR3 runs from the conserved cysteine through the conserved F or W. D genes are given only for firm matches. Part of the rows lack a size; the others show once, few, many or a class for expanded clones.

clone_size d_call j_call v_call cdr3_aa cdr3_nt
. . TRBJ2-1 TRBV7-2 CASSLALVGDSNEQFF TGTGCCAGCAGCTTAGCTTTGGTCGGGGACTCCAATGAGCAGTTCTTC
. . TRBJ2-2 TRBV10-3 CAISGLKGGPLNTGELFF TGTGCCATCAGTGGCCTCAAAGGGGGTCCTTTGAACACCGGGGAGCTGTTTTTT
. TRBD1 TRBJ1-1 TRBV4-1 CASSRDRGGWTEAFF TGCGCCAGCAGCCGGGACAGGGGAGGGTGGACTGAAGCTTTCTTT
once TRBD2 TRBJ2-3 TRBV6-1 CASSGWIAGSLDGTDTQYF TGTGCCAGCAGTGGTTGGATAGCGGGCTCCCTGGATGGCACAGATACGCAGTATTTT
. . TRBJ1-2 TRBV7-6 CASSLAAGDIYGYTF TGTGCCAGCAGCTTAGCGGCAGGGGACATCTATGGCTACACCTTC
. . TRBJ2-3 TRBV5-6 CASTLLRQTDTQYF TGTGCCAGCACCTTGCTCAGACAGACAGATACGCAGTATTTT
. . TRBJ1-2 TRBV4-1 CASSQEGGGPLYGYTF TGCGCCAGCAGCCAAGAGGGAGGGGGACCACTCTATGGCTACACCTTC
. TRBD2 TRBJ2-4 TRBV9 CASSVAGSGGAENIQYF TGTGCCAGCAGCGTAGCTGGTAGCGGGGGGGCGGAAAACATTCAGTACTTC
. TRBD2 TRBJ2-1 TRBV19 CASSTRLAGGEEQFF TGTGCCAGTAGTACAAGACTAGCGGGAGGGGAGGAGCAGTTCTTC
medium-sized . TRBJ2-7 TRBV10-2 CASSGVLGSSSSYEQYF TGCGCCAGCAGTGGGGTCCTTGGTAGTTCCAGCTCCTACGAGCAGTACTTC
. . TRBJ1-4 TRBV15 CATSLGTNEKLFF TGTGCCACCAGCTTGGGAACTAATGAAAAACTGTTTTTT
. . TRBJ1-4 TRBV7-2 CASSLVGNEKLFF TGTGCCAGCAGCTTAGTAGGGAATGAAAAACTGTTTTTT
. TRBD2 TRBJ2-3 TRBV9 CASSVVSGADTQYF TGTGCCAGCAGCGTAGTGAGCGGGGCAGATACGCAGTATTTT
. . TRBJ1-1 TRBV19 CASSIVGGRQKDEAFF TGTGCCAGTAGTATAGTTGGGGGGCGGCAGAAGGATGAAGCTTTCTTT
. TRBD1 TRBJ2-5 TRBV7-8 CASPGTEETQYF TGTGCCAGTCCCGGGACAGAAGAGACCCAGTACTTC
. TRBD1 TRBJ1-4 TRBV5-6 CASSRTGGTNEKLFF TGTGCCAGCAGCAGGACAGGGGGAACTAATGAAAAACTGTTTTTT
. . TRBJ1-1 TRBV5-6 CASFWGTQGTEAFF TGTGCCAGCTTCTGGGGCACCCAGGGGACTGAAGCTTTCTTT
. . TRBJ2-3 TRBV21-1 CASSPPMRRGTDTQYF TGTGCCAGCAGCCCGCCCATGAGGCGGGGCACAGATACGCAGTATTTT
. TRBD1 TRBJ1-2 TRBV2 CASRGQGRGYTF TGTGCCAGCAGGGGACAGGGCAGAGGCTACACCTTC
. TRBD1 TRBJ2-7 TRBV2 CASRDGQGLREQYF TGTGCCAGCAGGGACGGACAGGGTTTGAGGGAGCAGTACTTC
. TRBD2 TRBJ2-3 TRBV5-6 CASSLNLAGSSTDTQYF TGTGCCAGCAGCTTGAACCTAGCGGGGTCTAGCACAGATACGCAGTATTTT
. . TRBJ2-3 TRBV29-1 CSGGGQYTDTQYF TGCAGCGGCGGGGGACAGTACACAGATACGCAGTATTTT
. TRBD1 TRBJ2-7 TRBV7-9 CASSLYRGRDGEQYF TGTGCCAGCAGCCTATACAGGGGCAGAGACGGGGAGCAGTACTTC
. . TRBJ1-4 TRBV30 CAWTTRTPRTEKLFF TGTGCCTGGACCACAAGGACACCCAGGACGGAAAAACTGTTTTTT
. TRBD1 TRBJ2-7 TRBV7-7 CASSLGDRGSYEQYF TGTGCCAGCAGCTTAGGGGACAGGGGCTCCTACGAGCAGTACTTC
. . TRBJ1-6 TRBV27 CASSLEGGTSPLHF TGTGCCAGCAGTTTAGAGGGAGGTACTTCACCCCTCCACTTT
medium-sized TRBD2 TRBJ2-7 TRBV4-1 CASSRGGEQYF TGCGCCAGCAGCCGGGGGGGCGAGCAGTACTTC
. . TRBJ2-5 TRBV5-1 CASSIDIQETQYF TGCGCCAGCAGCATCGACATTCAAGAGACCCAGTACTTC
. . TRBJ2-7 TRBV5-8 CASSLERGAQAEQYF TGTGCCAGCAGCTTGGAACGGGGGGCGCAGGCCGAGCAGTACTTC
. TRBD1 TRBJ2-2 TRBV6-4 CASSPRQGNTGELFF TGTGCCAGCAGTCCCCGACAGGGGAACACCGGGGAGCTGTTTTTT
. . TRBJ2-3 TRBV13 CASSIRTGGAATDTQYF TGTGCCAGCAGCATACGAACCGGGGGCGCCGCGACAGATACGCAGTATTTT
. . TRBJ1-4 TRBV11-2 CASSLVSGANEKLFF TGTGCCAGCAGCTTAGTGTCCGGGGCTAATGAAAAACTGTTTTTT
. TRBD1 TRBJ1-1 TRBV27 CASSPRAGGKNTEAFF TGTGCCAGCAGCCCGAGGGCAGGGGGCAAGAACACTGAAGCTTTCTTT
. . TRBJ2-1 TRBV4-1 CASSQPLLENEQFF TGCGCCAGCAGCCAACCGCTGCTAGAGAATGAGCAGTTCTTC
. . TRBJ2-7 TRBV7-8 CASSINPTRSYEQYF TGTGCCAGCAGCATAAACCCGACACGCTCCTACGAGCAGTACTTC
. . TRBJ2-2 TRBV7-8 CASSFGQIAGELFF TGTGCCAGCAGCTTTGGACAGATAGCCGGAGAGCTGTTTTTT
. . TRBJ2-1 TRBV19 CASSRDPSSYNEQFF TGTGCCAGTAGTAGGGACCCGAGCTCCTACAATGAGCAGTTCTTC